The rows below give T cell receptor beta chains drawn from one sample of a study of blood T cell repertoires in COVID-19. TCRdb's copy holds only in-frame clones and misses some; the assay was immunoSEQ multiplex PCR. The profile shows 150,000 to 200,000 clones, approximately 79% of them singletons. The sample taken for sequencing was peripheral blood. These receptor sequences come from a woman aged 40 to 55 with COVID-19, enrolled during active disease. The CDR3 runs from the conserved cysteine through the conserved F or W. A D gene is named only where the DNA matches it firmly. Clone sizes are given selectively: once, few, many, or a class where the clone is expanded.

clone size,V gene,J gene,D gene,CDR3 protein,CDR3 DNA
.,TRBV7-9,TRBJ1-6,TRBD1,CASSKARGDNSPLHF,TGTGCCAGCAGTAAAGCCAGGGGGGATAATTCACCCCTCCACTTT
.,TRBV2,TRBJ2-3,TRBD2,CASSALADTDTQYF,TGTGCCAGCAGTGCTCTAGCGGACACAGATACGCAGTATTTT
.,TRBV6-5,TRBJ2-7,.,CASSRGTDPYEQYF,TGTGCCAGCAGCCGCGGGACAGACCCGTACGAGCAGTACTTC
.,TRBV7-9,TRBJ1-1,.,CASSPTEVPEAFF,TGTGCCAGCAGCCCTACGGAGGTCCCTGAAGCTTTCTTT
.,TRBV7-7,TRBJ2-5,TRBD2,CASSFSGRGETQYF,TGTGCTAGCAGCTTCAGCGGGAGAGGGGAGACCCAGTACTTC
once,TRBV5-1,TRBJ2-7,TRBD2,CASSSTPGLAGDEQYF,TGCGCCAGCAGCTCCACCCCGGGACTAGCGGGAGACGAGCAGTACTTC
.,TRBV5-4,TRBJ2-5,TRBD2,CASSRGLHAGGQETQYF,TGTGCCAGCAGTCGTGGGCTCCATGCGGGGGGGCAGGAGACCCAGTACTTC
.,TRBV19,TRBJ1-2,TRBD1,CASSPGTAKLYGYTF,TGTGCCAGTAGTCCGGGGACAGCGAAACTCTATGGCTACACCTTC
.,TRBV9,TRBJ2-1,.,CASSQRQAGEQFF,TGTGCCAGCAGCCAACGACAGGCTGGTGAGCAGTTCTTC
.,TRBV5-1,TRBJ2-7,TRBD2,CASSSIDSGSKIEQYF,TGCGCCAGCAGCTCCATTGATAGCGGGAGTAAGATCGAGCAGTACTTC
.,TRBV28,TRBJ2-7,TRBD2,CASRPGLAITYEQYF,TGTGCCAGCAGACCCGGACTAGCGATTACCTACGAGCAGTACTTC
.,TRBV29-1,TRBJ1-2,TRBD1,CSVGGTGGLYGYTF,TGCAGCGTTGGAGGGACAGGGGGTTTGTATGGCTACACCTTC
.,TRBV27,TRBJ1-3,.,CASKRGMRGNTIYF,TGTGCCAGCAAGCGGGGCATGAGAGGAAACACCATATATTTT
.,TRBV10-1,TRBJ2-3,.,CASSDGGGRTTDTQYF,TGCGCCAGCAGTGATGGTGGCGGGCGGACCACAGATACGCAGTATTTT
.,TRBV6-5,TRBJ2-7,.,CASSVTVFYEQYF,TGTGCCAGCAGCGTGACAGTTTTCTACGAGCAGTACTTC
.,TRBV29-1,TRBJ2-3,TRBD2,CSVELAGGPPDTQYF,TGCAGCGTTGAACTAGCGGGAGGGCCCCCAGATACGCAGTATTTT
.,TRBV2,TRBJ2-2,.,CASRGRVNTGELFF,TGTGCCAGCAGGGGGCGCGTGAACACCGGGGAGCTGTTTTTT
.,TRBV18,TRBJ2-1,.,CASHPGADNEQFF,TGTGCCAGCCACCCTGGAGCGGACAATGAGCAGTTCTTC